This T cell receptor (beta chain) was sequenced for a study of T cells in Graves' hyperthyroidism and ophthalmopathy. Study outcomes and limitations: Stable hyperthyroidism and ophthalmopathy were separated using 13 V-J signatures.

RNA transcripts were the template for amplifying TCR beta CDR3 regions. First-round RT-PCR targeting the TCR CDR3 was performed with the HTBI primer set. TCRdb called the multiplex PCR reads again in MiXCR, with one record for every CDR3 protein. The sample shows roughly 500,000 distinct CDR3 sequences, 40% to 55% of them seen only once. Concerning this clonotype: Its target is unknown.

Germline CDR1 and CDR2: SGHVS and FQNEAQ. The trim removed 7 bases at V and 4 bases at J, leaving 6 bases unmatched. CDR3 length: 14 amino acids. The sequence was collected from an adult woman with Graves' disease, either hyperthyroidism or ophthalmopathy (not recorded which). The genes are TRBV7-8 and TRBJ2-7; TRBD2 agrees at 11 bases. The sequenced sample consisted of peripheral blood or thyroid tissue (not recorded which). CDR3 region: CASTRLAGSYEQYF. In DNA form, the CDR3 reads TGTGCCAGCACGAGACTAGCGGGGTCATACGAGCAGTACTTC.